This TCR beta chain emerged from a study of lymphopenia after photon versus proton radiotherapy. The method was immunoSEQ multiplex PCR; TCRdb's version includes in-frame clones alone and lacks a portion of them. The sample has roughly 63,000 clones; approximately 84% are singletons. The sample holds a few counts of this clone. The antigen remains undetermined. The CDR3 contains 17 residues. Germline V CDR1 and CDR2: MNHEY, SMNVEV (reference sequence). V shed 2 bases and J 4 bases; nucleotides not matched to a gene: 10. General observations from the study: Under photons, naive T cells and diversity fell while effector/memory populations rose.

The chain recombines TRBV27 with TRBJ2-2, with 7 bases identical to TRBD2. The starting material was peripheral blood, obtained from a patient treated with proton-based radiotherapy. The clonotype comes from a man aged 55 to 70 with pancreatic cancer. The CDR3 is CASSLNRAGATTGELFF. The CDR3 DNA sequence: TGTGCCAGCAGTTTAAATCGGGCGGGAGCAACCACCGGGGAGCTGTTTTTT.